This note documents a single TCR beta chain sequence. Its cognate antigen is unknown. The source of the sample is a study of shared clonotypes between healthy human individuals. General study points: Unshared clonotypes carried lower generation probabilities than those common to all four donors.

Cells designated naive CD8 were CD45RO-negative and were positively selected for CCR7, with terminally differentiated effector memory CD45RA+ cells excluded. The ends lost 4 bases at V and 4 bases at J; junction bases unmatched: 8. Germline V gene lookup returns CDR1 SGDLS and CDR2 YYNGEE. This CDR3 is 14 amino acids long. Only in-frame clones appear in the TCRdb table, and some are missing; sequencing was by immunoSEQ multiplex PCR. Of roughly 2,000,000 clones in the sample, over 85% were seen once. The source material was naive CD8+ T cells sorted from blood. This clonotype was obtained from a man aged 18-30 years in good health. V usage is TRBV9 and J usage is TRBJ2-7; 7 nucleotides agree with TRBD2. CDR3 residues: CASSLGGSGYEQYF. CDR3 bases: TGTGCCAGCAGCCTCGGGGGGAGTGGGTACGAGCAGTACTTC.